This TCR beta chain was captured by sequencing in a study of Tregs in tolerant kidney transplant recipients. Turning to this clone: The read ends 3 residues early relative to the CDR3; the germline J gene fills the gap.

Sequencing used immunoSEQ multiplex PCR; TCRdb keeps in-frame clones, though not all of them. The sample totals 9,000 to 13,000 clones. Related graft donors supplied nonmyeloablative bone marrow transplants, and mixed chimerism was transient. The CDR3 contains 12 residues. V shed 7 bases and J shed 2 bases, with 9 bases lying between them. Looked up from germline, CDR1 is SNHLY and CDR2 is FYNNEI. The clonotype originates from a human patient who received a combined kidney and bone marrow transplant. Some T cells may have originated in the graft donor. This sequence joins TRBV2 and TRBJ2-7; D not resolved. This specimen consisted of CD8+ T cells from blood (PBMCs), obtained 24 months after the transplant. CDR3 sequence reads: CASTRKTYEQYF. The covered CDR3 bases are TGTGCCAGCACCAGGAAAACCTACGAG.